This TCR beta chain was profiled in a study of shared clonotypes between healthy human individuals. Concerning this clone itself: The same CDR3 can be traced to other DNA sequences in this sample.

Sequenced by immunoSEQ multiplex PCR; TCRdb stores in-frame clones only, minus some. The profile shows roughly 1,100,000 clones, about 80% of them singletons. The germline V and J ends were trimmed by 6 bases and 6 bases, with 14 bases remaining between them. Germline V lookup: CDR1 MNHNY, CDR2 SVGAGI (reference sequence). CDR3 size: 13 residues. The sequence derives from a man aged 18 to 30 in good health. The chain carries TRBV6-6 and TRBJ1-1; D might be TRBD1 (5 bases). The sequencing input was memory CD4+ T cells sorted from blood. Regarding subset: CD45RA-negative fraction. The CDR3 region is CASSRLGGAEAFF. CDR3 sequence (DNA): TGTGCCAGCAGCCGACTGGGAGGGGCTGAAGCTTTCTTT.